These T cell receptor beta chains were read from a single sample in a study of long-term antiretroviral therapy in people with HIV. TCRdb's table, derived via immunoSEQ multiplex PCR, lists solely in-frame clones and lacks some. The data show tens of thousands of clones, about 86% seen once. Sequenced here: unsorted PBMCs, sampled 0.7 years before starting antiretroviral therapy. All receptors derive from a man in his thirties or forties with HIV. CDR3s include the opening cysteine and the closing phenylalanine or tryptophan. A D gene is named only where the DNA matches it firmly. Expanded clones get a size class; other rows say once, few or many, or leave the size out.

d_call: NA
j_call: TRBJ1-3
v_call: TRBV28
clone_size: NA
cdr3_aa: CASSPGRASGNTIYF
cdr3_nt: TGTGCCAGCAGCCCGGGTAGGGCCTCTGGAAACACCATATATTTT

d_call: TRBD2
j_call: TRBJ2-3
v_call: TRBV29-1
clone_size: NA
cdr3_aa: CSVRVLAGSSTDTQYF
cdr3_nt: TGCAGCGTGAGGGTCCTAGCGGGGAGCTCCACAGATACGCAGTATTTT

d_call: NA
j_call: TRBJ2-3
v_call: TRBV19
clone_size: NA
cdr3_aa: CASSTGYDDTQYF
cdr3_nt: TGTGCCAGTAGTACCGGATATGATGATACGCAGTATTTT

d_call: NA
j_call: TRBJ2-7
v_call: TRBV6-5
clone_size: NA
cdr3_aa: CASSYRAAWEQYF
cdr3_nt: TGTGCCAGCAGTTACAGGGCCGCCTGGGAGCAGTACTTC

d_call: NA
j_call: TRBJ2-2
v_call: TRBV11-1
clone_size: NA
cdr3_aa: CASSLRLGRNTGELFF
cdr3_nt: TGTGCCAGCAGCTTACGACTAGGACGGAACACCGGGGAGCTGTTTTTT

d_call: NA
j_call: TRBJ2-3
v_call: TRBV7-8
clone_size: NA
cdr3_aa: CASSFGGPDAIHTQYF
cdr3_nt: TGTGCCAGCAGCTTCGGGGGGCCCGATGCCATACATACGCAGTATTTT

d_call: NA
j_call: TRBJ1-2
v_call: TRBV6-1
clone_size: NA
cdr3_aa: CASSLGSRVTGYTF
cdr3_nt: TGTGCCAGCAGTCTGGGTTCAAGGGTGACTGGCTACACCTTC

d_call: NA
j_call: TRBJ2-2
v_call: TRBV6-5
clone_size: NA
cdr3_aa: CASSWFGAGTGELFF
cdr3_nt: TGTGCCAGCAGTTGGTTTGGGGCGGGCACCGGGGAGCTGTTTTTT

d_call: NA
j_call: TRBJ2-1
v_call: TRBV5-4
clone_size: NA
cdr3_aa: CASSFRGGLTYNEQFF
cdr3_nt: TGTGCCAGCAGCTTCAGAGGAGGGCTCACATACAATGAGCAGTTCTTC

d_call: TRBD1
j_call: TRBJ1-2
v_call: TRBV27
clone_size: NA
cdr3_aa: CASSWAQGSYGYTF
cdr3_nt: TGTGCCAGCAGTTGGGCACAGGGGTCCTATGGCTACACCTTC

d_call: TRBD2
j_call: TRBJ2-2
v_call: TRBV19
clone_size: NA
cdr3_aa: CASRLRGLANTGELFF
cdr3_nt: TGTGCCAGTAGGCTAAGGGGACTAGCGAACACCGGGGAGCTGTTTTTT

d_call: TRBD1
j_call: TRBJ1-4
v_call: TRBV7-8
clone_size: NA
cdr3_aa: CASSLAGTANEKLFF
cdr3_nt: TGTGCCAGCAGCTTAGCGGGGACAGCAAATGAAAAACTGTTTTTT

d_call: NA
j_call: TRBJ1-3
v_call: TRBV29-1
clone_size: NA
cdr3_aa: CSVEDQGPLGNTIYF
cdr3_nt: TGCAGCGTTGAAGATCAGGGGCCCCTGGGAAACACCATATATTTT

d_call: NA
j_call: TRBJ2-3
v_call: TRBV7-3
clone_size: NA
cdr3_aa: CASSNPGGDTQYF
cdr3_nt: TGTGCCAGCAGCAACCCTGGGGGAGATACGCAGTATTTT

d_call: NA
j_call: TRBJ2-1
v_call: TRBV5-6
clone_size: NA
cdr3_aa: CASSSGEYNEQFF
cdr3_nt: TGTGCCAGCAGCTCCGGGGAGTACAATGAGCAGTTCTTC

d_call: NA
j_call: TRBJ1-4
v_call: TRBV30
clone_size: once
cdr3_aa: CAWSVTPATNEKLFF
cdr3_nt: TGTGCCTGGAGTGTGACGCCGGCTACTAATGAAAAACTGTTTTTT

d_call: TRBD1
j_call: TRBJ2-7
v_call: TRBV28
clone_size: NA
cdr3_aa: CASSSSSPNRGSSSYEQYF
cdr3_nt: TGTGCCAGCAGTTCCTCGAGTCCCAACAGGGGCTCAAGCTCCTACGAGCAGTACTTC

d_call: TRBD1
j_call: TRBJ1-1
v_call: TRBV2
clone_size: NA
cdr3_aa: CASRRTGLNTEAFF
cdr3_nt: TGTGCCAGCAGGAGGACAGGATTGAACACTGAAGCTTTCTTT

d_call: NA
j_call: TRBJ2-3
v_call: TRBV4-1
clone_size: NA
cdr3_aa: CASSPPGQAGGTDTQYF
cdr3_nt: TGCGCCAGCAGCCCCCCGGGACAAGCTGGAGGCACAGATACGCAGTATTTT

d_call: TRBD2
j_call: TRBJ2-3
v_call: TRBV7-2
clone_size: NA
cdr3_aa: CASSLASSGASTDTQYF
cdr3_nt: TGTGCCAGCAGCTTAGCGTCTAGCGGGGCTAGCACAGATACGCAGTATTTT

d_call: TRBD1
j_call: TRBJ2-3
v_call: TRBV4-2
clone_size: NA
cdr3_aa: CASSQQGEGTDTQYF
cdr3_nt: TGTGCCAGCAGCCAACAGGGGGAAGGGACAGATACGCAGTATTTT

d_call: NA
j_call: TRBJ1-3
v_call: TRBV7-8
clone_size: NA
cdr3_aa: CASSLFPDSGNTIYF
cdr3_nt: TGTGCCAGCAGCCTATTCCCGGACTCTGGAAACACCATATATTTT

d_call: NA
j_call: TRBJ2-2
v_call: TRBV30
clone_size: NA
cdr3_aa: CAWRAETQVTGELFF
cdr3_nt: TGTGCCTGGAGGGCCGAGACTCAAGTCACCGGGGAGCTGTTTTTT

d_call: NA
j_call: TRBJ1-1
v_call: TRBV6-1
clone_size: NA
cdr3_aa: CASGRPGSNTEAFF
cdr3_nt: TGTGCCAGCGGCCGGCCAGGTTCGAACACTGAAGCTTTCTTT

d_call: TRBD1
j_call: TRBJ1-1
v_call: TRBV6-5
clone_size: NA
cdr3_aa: CASTGQGNTEAFF
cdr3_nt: TGTGCCAGCACGGGACAGGGAAACACTGAAGCTTTCTTT

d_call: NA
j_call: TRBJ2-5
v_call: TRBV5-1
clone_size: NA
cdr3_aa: CASSFGTDQETQYF
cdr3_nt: TGCGCCAGCAGCTTCGGCACCGACCAAGAGACCCAGTACTTC

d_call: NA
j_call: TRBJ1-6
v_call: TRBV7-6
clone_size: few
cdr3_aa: CASSLGSSYNSPLHF
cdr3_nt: TGTGCCAGCAGCCTCGGAAGCTCCTATAATTCACCCCTCCACTTT

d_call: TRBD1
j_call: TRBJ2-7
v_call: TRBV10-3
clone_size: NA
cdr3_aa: CAISGGHTGEYEQYF
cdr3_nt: TGTGCCATCAGTGGGGGCCATACAGGGGAATACGAGCAGTACTTC

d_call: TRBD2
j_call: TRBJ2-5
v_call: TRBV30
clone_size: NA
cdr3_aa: CVLWGGETQYF
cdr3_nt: TGTGTCTTGTGGGGGGGAGAGACCCAGTACTTC

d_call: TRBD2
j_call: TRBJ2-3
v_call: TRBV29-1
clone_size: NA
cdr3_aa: CSVVAGGLHTDTQYF
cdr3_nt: TGCAGCGTTGTGGCGGGGGGACTCCACACAGATACGCAGTATTTT

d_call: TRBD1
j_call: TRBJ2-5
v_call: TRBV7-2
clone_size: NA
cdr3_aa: CASSSTGGAETQYF
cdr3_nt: TGTGCCAGCAGCTCGACAGGGGGCGCGGAGACCCAGTACTTC

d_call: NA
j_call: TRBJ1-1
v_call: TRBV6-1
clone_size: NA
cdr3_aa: CASSGNRDSEAFF
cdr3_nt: TGTGCCAGCAGTGGCAACAGGGACTCTGAAGCTTTCTTT

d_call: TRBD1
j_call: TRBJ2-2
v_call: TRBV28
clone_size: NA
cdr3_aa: CASSPDRGRTGELFF
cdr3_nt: TGTGCCAGCAGTCCTGACAGGGGAAGGACCGGGGAGCTGTTTTTT

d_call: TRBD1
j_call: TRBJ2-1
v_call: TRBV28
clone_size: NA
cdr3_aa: CASSPDRVRDEQFF
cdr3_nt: TGTGCCAGCAGTCCGGACAGGGTTAGGGATGAGCAGTTCTTC

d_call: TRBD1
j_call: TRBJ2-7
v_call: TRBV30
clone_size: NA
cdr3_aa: CAWRFRGQGYEQYF
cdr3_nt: TGTGCCTGGAGGTTTAGGGGACAGGGGTACGAGCAGTACTTC

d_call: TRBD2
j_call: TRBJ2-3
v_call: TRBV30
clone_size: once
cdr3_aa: CAWSSSGGDTQYF
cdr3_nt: TGTGCCTGGAGTTCTAGCGGGGGAGATACGCAGTATTTT

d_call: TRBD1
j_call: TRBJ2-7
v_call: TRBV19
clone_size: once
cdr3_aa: CASSPNPTGVSGEQYF
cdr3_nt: TGTGCCAGTAGTCCCAACCCGACAGGGGTGTCGGGCGAGCAGTACTTC

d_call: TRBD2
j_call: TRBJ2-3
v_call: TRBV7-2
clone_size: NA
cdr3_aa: CASSLVAGVSTDTQYF
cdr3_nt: TGTGCCAGCAGCTTAGTAGCGGGGGTGAGCACAGATACGCAGTATTTT

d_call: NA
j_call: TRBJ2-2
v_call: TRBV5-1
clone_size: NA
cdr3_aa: CASSLAAVGELFF
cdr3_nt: TGCGCCAGCAGCTTGGCGGCGGTCGGGGAGCTGTTTTTT

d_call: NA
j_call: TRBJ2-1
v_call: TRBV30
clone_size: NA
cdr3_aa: CAWSPTRRASSYNEQFF
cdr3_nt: TGTGCCTGGAGTCCCACGCGAAGGGCGAGCTCCTACAATGAGCAGTTCTTC

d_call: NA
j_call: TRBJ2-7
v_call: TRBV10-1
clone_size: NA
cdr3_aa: CASSESGEGRRQYF
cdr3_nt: TGCGCCAGCAGTGAGTCCGGCGAAGGGCGAAGGCAGTACTTC